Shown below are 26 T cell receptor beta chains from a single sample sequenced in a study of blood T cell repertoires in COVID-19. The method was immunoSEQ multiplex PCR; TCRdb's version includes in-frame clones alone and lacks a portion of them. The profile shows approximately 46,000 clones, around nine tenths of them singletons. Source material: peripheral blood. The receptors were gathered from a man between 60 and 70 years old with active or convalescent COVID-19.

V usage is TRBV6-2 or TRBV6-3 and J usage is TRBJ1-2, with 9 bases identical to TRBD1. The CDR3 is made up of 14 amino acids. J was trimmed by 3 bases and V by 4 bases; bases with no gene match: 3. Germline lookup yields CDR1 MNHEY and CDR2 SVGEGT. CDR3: CASSSGQGYYGYTF. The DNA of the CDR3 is TGTGCCAGCAGTTCCGGACAGGGGTACTATGGCTACACCTTC.

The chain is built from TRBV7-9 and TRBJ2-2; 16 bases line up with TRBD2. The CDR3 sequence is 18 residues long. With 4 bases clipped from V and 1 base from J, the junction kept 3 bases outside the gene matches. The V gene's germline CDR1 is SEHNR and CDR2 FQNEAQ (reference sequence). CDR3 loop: CASSSGTSGGVNTGELFF. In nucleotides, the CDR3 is TGTGCCAGCAGCTCCGGGACTAGCGGGGGGGTGAACACCGGGGAGCTGTTTTTT.

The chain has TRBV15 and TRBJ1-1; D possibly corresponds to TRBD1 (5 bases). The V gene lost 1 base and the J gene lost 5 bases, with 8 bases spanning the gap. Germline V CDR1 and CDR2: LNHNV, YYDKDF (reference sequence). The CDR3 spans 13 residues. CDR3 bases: TGTGCCACCAGCAGAGGTCAGGGAACTGAAGCTTTCTTT. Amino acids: CATSRGQGTEAFF.

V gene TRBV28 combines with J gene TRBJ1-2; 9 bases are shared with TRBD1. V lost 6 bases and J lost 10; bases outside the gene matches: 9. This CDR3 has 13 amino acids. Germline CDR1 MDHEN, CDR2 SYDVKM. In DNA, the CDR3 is TGTGCCAGCAGCTCCGGGACAGGGTTCCTCTACACCTTC. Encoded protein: CASSSGTGFLYTF.

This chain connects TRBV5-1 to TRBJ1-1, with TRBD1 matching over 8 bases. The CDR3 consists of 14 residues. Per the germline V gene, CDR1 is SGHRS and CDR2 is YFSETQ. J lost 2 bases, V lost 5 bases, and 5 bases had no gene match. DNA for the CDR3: TGCGCCAGCAGATTTGGACAGGGAAACACTGAAGCTTTCTTT. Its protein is CASRFGQGNTEAFF.

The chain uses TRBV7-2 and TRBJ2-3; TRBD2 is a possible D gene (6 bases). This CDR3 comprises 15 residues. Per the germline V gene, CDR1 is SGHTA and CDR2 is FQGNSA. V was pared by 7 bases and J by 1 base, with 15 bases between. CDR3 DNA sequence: TGTGCCAGCAACGGCCTAAGCGGGCGCACAGATACGCAGTATTTT. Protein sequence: CASNGLSGRTDTQYF.

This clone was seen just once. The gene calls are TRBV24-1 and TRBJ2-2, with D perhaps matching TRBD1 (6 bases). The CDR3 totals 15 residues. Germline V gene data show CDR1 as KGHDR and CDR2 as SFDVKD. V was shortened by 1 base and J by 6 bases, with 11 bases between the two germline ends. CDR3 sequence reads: CATSDFLTGSGELFF. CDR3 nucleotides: TGTGCCACCAGTGATTTCCTTACAGGGTCCGGGGAGCTGTTTTTT.

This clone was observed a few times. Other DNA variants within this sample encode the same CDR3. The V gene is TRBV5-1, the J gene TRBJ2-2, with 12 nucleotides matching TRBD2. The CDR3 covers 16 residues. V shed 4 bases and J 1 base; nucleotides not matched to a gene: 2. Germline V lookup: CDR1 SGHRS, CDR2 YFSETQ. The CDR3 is CASSPLAGGNTGELFF. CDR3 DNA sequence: TGCGCCAGCAGCCCACTAGCGGGGGGGAACACCGGGGAGCTGTTTTTT.

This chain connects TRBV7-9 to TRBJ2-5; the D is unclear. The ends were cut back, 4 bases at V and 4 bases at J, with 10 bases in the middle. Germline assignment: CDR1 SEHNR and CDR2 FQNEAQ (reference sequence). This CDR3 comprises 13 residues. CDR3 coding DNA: TGTGCCAGCAGCTCCCCGACGGGAGAGACCCAGTACTTC. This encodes CASSSPTGETQYF.

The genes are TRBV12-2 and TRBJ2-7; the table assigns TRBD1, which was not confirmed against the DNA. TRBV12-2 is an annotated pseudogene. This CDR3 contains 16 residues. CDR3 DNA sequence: TGTGCAAGTCGCGATATTGAGGGGACAGGGGAGGACGAGCAGTACTTC. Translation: CASRDIEGTGEDEQYF.

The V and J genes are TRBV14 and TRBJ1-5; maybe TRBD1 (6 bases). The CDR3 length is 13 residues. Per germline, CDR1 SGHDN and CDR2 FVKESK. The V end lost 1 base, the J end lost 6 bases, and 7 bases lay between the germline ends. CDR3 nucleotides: TGTGCCAGCAGCCAAGGGGACACTCAGCCCCAGCATTTT. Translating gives CASSQGDTQPQHF.

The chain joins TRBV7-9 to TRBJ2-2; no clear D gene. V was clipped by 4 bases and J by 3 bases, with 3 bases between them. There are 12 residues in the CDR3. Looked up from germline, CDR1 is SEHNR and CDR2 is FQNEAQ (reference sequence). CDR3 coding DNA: TGTGCCAGCAGCTCCTACACCGGGGAGCTGTTTTTT. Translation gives CASSSYTGELFF.

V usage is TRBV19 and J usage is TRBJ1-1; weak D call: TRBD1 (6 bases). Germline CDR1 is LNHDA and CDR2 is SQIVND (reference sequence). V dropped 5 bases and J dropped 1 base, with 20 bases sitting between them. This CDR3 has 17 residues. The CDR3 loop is CASSPHSGGATNTEAFF. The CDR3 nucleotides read TGTGCCAGTAGTCCCCACTCCGGGGGGGCTACGAACACTGAAGCTTTCTTT.

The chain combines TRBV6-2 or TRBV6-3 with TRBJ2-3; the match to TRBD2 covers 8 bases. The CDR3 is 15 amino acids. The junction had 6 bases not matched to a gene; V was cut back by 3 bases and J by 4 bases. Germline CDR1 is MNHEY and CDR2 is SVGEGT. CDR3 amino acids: CASSYSRGAPDTQYF. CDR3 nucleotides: TGTGCCAGCAGTTATTCGCGGGGGGCCCCAGATACGCAGTATTTT.

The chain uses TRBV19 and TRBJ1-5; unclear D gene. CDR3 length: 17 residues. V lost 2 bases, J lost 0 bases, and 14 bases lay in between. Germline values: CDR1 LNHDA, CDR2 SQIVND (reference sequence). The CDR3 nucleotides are TGTGCCAGTAGTATACCCCGGCAGGTCTATAGCAATCAGCCCCAGCATTTT. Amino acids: CASSIPRQVYSNQPQHF.

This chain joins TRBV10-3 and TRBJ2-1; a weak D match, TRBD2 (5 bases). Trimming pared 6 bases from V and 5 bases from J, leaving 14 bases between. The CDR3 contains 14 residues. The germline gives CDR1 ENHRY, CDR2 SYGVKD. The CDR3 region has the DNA TGTGCCATCAGAGCCTCCGGGATTGACAATGAGCAGTTCTTC. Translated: CAIRASGIDNEQFF.

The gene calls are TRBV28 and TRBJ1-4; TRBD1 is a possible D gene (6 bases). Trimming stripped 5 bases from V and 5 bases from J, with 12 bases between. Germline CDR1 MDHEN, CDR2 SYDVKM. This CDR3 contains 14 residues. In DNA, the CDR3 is TGTGCCAGCAGTGCAGGGGACCAGAATGAAAAACTGTTTTTT. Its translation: CASSAGDQNEKLFF.

CDR3: CASSLQGMTYEQYF. DNA of the CDR3: TGTGCCAGCAGCTTGCAGGGGATGACCTACGAGCAGTACTTC. The V and J genes are TRBV7-2 and TRBJ2-7; D possibly corresponds to TRBD1 (6 bases). V was cut by 3 bases and J by 2 bases, with 11 bases left in between. The CDR3 length is 14 residues. CDR1 and CDR2 from the germline V gene are SGHTA and FQGNSA.

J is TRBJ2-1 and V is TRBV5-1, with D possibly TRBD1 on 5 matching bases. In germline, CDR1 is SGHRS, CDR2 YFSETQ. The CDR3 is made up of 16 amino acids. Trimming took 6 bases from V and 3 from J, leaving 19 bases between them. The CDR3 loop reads CASTQGDSTYYNEQFF. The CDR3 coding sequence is TGCGCCAGCACCCAAGGTGACAGTACTTACTACAATGAGCAGTTCTTC.

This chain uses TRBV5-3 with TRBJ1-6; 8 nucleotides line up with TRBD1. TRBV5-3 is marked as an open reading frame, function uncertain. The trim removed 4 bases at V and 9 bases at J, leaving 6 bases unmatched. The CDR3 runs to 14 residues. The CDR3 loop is CARSLRTGSSPLHF. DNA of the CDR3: TGTGCCAGAAGCCTGAGGACAGGGAGTTCACCCCTCCACTTT.

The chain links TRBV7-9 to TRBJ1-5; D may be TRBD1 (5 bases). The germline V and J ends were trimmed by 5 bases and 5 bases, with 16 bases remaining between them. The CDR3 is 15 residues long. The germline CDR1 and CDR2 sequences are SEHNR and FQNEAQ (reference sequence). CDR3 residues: CASSPSGGVDQPQHF. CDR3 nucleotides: TGTGCCAGCAGCCCCAGCGGGGGGGTGGATCAGCCCCAGCATTTT.

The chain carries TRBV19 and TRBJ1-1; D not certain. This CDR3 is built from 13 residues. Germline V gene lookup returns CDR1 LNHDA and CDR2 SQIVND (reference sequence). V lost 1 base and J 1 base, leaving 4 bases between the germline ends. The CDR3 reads CASSIVQNTEAFF. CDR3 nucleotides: TGTGCCAGTAGTATAGTCCAGAACACTGAAGCTTTCTTT.

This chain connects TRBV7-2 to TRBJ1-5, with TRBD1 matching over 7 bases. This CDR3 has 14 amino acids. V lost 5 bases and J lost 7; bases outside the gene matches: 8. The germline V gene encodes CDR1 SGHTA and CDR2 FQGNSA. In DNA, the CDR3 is TGTGCCAGCAGCCCTCGACAGGGTGGCCAGCCCCAGCATTTT. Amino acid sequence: CASSPRQGGQPQHF.

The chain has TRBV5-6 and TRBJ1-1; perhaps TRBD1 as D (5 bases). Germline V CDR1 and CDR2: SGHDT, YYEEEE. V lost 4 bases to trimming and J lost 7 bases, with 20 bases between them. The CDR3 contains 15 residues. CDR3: CASSQGFDGRIEAFF. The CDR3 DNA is TGTGCCAGCAGCCAGGGATTCGACGGAAGGATTGAAGCTTTCTTT. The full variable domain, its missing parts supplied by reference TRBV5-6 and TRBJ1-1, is DAGVTQSPTHLIKTRGQQVTLRCSPKSGHDTVSWYQQALGQGPQFIFQYYEEEERQRGNFPDRFSGHQFPNYSSELNVNALLLGDSALYLCASSQGFDGRIEAFFGQGTRLTVV.

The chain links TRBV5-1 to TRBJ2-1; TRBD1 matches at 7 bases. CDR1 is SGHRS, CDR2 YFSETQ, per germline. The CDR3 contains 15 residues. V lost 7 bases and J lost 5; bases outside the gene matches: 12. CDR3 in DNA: TGCGCCAGCGACCCGACAGGGATGATGGACAATGAGCAGTTCTTC. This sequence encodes CASDPTGMMDNEQFF.

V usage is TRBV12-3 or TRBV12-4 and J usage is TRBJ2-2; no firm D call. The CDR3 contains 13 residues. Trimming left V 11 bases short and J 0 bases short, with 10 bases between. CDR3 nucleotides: TGTGCCGACACGTTAGCGAACACCGGGGAGCTGTTTTTT. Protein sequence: CADTLANTGELFF.